These 19 T cell receptor beta chains were sequenced from one sample in a study of T cell clonality in common variable immunodeficiency. TCRdb's table, derived via immunoSEQ multiplex PCR, lists solely in-frame clones and lacks some. This sample has around 57,000 clones, each found more than once. Sequencing input: peripheral blood mononuclear cells. The receptor set was obtained from a person aged 18 to 70 in good health.

The sample holds many counts of this clone. The CDR3 end is not reached by the read, which stops 3 residues before it; the germline J gene fills it in. The chain has TRBV7-2 and TRBJ2-3; a weak D match, TRBD2 (6 bases). From germline, CDR1 is SGHTA and CDR2 FQGNSA. Trimming shortened V by 2 bases and J by 8 bases, and 14 bases separated the two germline ends. This CDR3 spans 14 amino acids. The covered CDR3 bases are TGTGCCAGCAGCTTACCGGGGGTTCGGGGTACG. The encoded protein is CASSLPGVRGT. The full CDR3 protein reads CASSLPGVRGTQYF. The full variable domain, in which reference TRBV7-2 and TRBJ2-3 provide the parts outside the CDR3, is GAGVSQSPSNKVTEKGKDVELRCDPISGHTALYWYRQSLGQGLEFLIYFQGNSAPDKSGLPSDRFSAERTGGSVSTLTIQRTQQEDSAVYLCASSLPGVRGTQYFGPGTRLTVL.

On this clone itself: The read falls 3 residues short of the CDR3 end, and the missing part is taken from the germline J gene. V gene TRBV20-1 combines with J gene TRBJ2-1; 13 nucleotides line up with TRBD2. CDR3 length: 16 residues. Unmatched junction bases numbered 8, after V lost 3 bases and J lost 6 bases. Germline-derived CDR1 and CDR2 are DFQATT and SNEGSKA (reference sequence). CDR3 loop: CSASPWTSGSFNEQFF. The CDR3 DNA, read in part, is TGCAGTGCTAGCCCGTGGACTAGCGGGAGTTTCAATGAG.

This clone was detected many times. Read data end 3 residues before the CDR3 end; the end is taken from the germline J gene. The chain links TRBV19 to TRBJ2-1, with 14 bases matching TRBD2. This CDR3 contains 16 residues. The V gene's germline CDR1 is LNHDA and CDR2 SQIVND (reference sequence). V dropped 4 bases and J dropped 1; count of bases not matched to a gene: 0. CDR3 bases read: TGTGCCAGTAGTAGGACTAGCGGGAGGTCCTACAATGAG. It specifies CASSRTSGRSYNE. The CDR3 in full is CASSRTSGRSYNEQFF.

This clone was counted ten times or more. CDR3 region: CASSTLGSGETQYF. The covered CDR3 bases are TGTGCCAGCAGTACCCTCGGTAGCGGGGAGACC. The V gene is TRBV6-2 or TRBV6-3, the J gene TRBJ2-5; 7 positions agree with TRBD2. The read finishes 3 residues shy of the CDR3 end, and the germline J gene is used to complete it. The germline gives CDR1 MNHEY, CDR2 SVGEGT. The CDR3 runs to 14 residues. With 5 bases clipped from V and 5 bases from J, the junction kept 8 bases outside the gene matches.

This clone showed up many times. The read gets to within 3 residues of the CDR3 end, and the germline J gene fills in the rest. The chain carries TRBV5-4 and TRBJ1-6, with D tentatively TRBD1 (5 bases). The CDR3 length is 15 residues. V was trimmed by 5 bases and J by 4 bases, leaving 13 bases between them. The germline V gene has CDR1 SGHNT and CDR2 YYREEE (reference sequence). The CDR3 is CASRQDGKYNSPLHF. CDR3 bases read: TGTGCCAGCAGACAGGACGGGAAGTATAATTCACCC.

This clone appeared many times. The CDR3: CATSRDTGTYEQYF. Incomplete CDR3 DNA: TGTGCCACCAGCAGAGATACGGGTACCTACGAG. V is TRBV15 and J is TRBJ2-7; D ambiguous. The read is 3 residues too short to cover the CDR3 end, so that end is filled in from the germline J gene. The CDR3 is made up of 14 amino acids. Germline CDR1 reads LNHNV; CDR2 reads YYDKDF (reference sequence). Trimming removed 0 bases at V and 2 bases at J, with 8 bases between.

This clone is medium-sized within its sample. The germline gene is not matched at one end of the junction; a read error may be the cause. The read ends 3 residues before the CDR3 terminus; that terminus is restored from the germline J gene. V usage is TRBV24-1 and J usage is TRBJ2-3; 16 bases line up with TRBD2. CDR1 KGHDR and CDR2 SFDVKD come from the germline V gene. The CDR3 totals 21 residues. The sequenced CDR3 bases are TGTGCCATCAGTGATTTGACAGCTCCGGGACTAGCGGGAGGGTTAGTATATACG. Its protein product is CAISDLTAPGLAGGLVYT. The complete CDR3 sequence is CAISDLTAPGLAGGLVYTQYF.

Details on this clone: Read coverage stops 3 residues before the CDR3 terminus; the germline J gene supplies the remainder. The chain recombines TRBV7-2 with TRBJ2-5; D call uncertain. Trimming left V 0 bases short and J 5 bases short, with 13 bases between. Germline V gene data show CDR1 as SGHTA and CDR2 as FQGNSA. This CDR3 has 15 amino acids. CDR3 bases read: TGTGCCAGCAGCTTAGCTTCCAGGCTTCACGAGACC. Translation: CASSLASRLHET. The whole CDR3 sequence reads CASSLASRLHETQYF.

This clone was seen ten or more times. The read ends 3 residues shy of where the CDR3 ends; the end is completed using the germline J gene. The rearrangement links TRBV5-4 to TRBJ2-2; TRBD1 matches 8 bases. CDR3 length: 15 residues. Per germline, CDR1 SGHNT and CDR2 YYREEE (reference sequence). Trimming took 4 bases from V and 6 from J; bases not matched to a gene: 8. The chain's CDR3 is CASSKGQGGAGELFF. The sequenced part of the CDR3 DNA is TGTGCCAGCAGCAAAGGACAGGGTGGGGCCGGGGAG.

This clone came up many times. The read stops 3 residues short of the end of the CDR3; the missing end is completed from the germline J gene. This rearrangement joins TRBV14 to TRBJ2-7; the match to TRBD1 covers 9 bases. CDR1 is SGHDN and CDR2 is FVKESK in the germline V gene. J was trimmed by 3 bases and V by 6 bases; bases with no gene match: 6. This CDR3 region has 14 residues. The CDR3 sequence is CASSAGTGSYEQYF. The sequenced CDR3 bases are TGTGCCAGCAGTGCCGGGACAGGGAGCTACGAG.

This clone was detected only a few times. The DNA ends 3 residues before the CDR3 does, and the rest of the CDR3 is filled in from the germline J gene. The chain combines TRBV5-1 with TRBJ1-6, with D possibly matching TRBD1 (6 bases). CDR3 size: 16 residues. The V and J ends lost 0 bases and 5 bases respectively, with 12 bases between them. The germline CDR1 and CDR2 sequences are SGHRS and YFSETQ. The chain's CDR3 is CASSLDPRGDNSPLHF. The DNA read from the CDR3 is TGCGCCAGCAGCTTGGATCCCAGGGGTGATAATTCACCC.

This clone was seen at least ten times. The CDR3 goes on 3 residues after the read ends, and that part is filled in from the germline J gene. The genes are TRBV5-1 and TRBJ1-4, with D uncertain. Germline V CDR1 and CDR2: SGHRS, YFSETQ. V was shortened by 4 bases and J by 8 bases, with 12 bases between the two germline ends. The CDR3 has 13 amino acids. The CDR3 reads CASSERASEKLFF. CDR3 DNA, as far as it was read: TGCGCCAGCAGCGAGAGGGCAAGCGAAAAA.

CDR3: CSVAETSASTDTQYF. The sequenced CDR3 bases are TGCAGCGTTGCGGAGACTAGCGCTAGCACAGATACG. The chain is built from TRBV29-1 and TRBJ2-3; TRBD2 matches 8 bases. The DNA ends 3 residues before the CDR3 does, and the rest of the CDR3 is filled in from the germline J gene. CDR3 length: 15 amino acids. Germline V gene data show CDR1 as SQVTM and CDR2 as ANQGSEA. The junction had 6 bases not matched to a gene; V was cut back by 4 bases and J by 0 bases.

This clone was seen at least ten times. The missing CDR3 end, 3 residues past where the read stops, is filled in from the germline J gene. The chain has TRBV19 and TRBJ2-7; 10 nucleotides align to TRBD2. V dropped 5 bases and J dropped 4; count of bases not matched to a gene: 8. The CDR3 totals 15 residues. Germline CDR1 is LNHDA and CDR2 is SQIVND (reference sequence). CDR3 DNA (partial): TGTGCCAGTAGTCACCAGCGGGAGGGCCCTTACGAG. Amino acids: CASSHQREGPYE. The CDR3 reads in full as CASSHQREGPYEQYF.

This clone was counted ten times or more. The CDR3 end is not reached by the read, which stops 3 residues before it; the germline J gene fills it in. This chain connects TRBV2 to TRBJ1-4, with a possible D match to TRBD1 (5 bases). The CDR3 is made up of 15 amino acids. The V gene's germline CDR1 is SNHLY and CDR2 FYNNEI. Trimming removed 8 bases from V and 7 bases from J, with 20 bases in between. CDR3 DNA, as far as it was read: TGTGCCAGCTCCCCCCCCCAGGGAGGAGGTGAAAAA. Its protein product is CASSPPQGGGEK. The whole CDR3 protein is CASSPPQGGGEKLFF.

This clone was observed at least ten times. The read terminates 3 residues ahead of where the CDR3 ends, so the germline J gene completes it. The chain links TRBV29-1 to TRBJ2-5, with no clear D. The germline V gene has CDR1 SQVTM and CDR2 ANQGSEA. The CDR3 spans 11 residues. V lost 8 bases, J lost 4 bases, and 11 bases lay in between. The CDR3: CSHLSGETQYF. CDR3 DNA (partial): TGCAGCCACCTCTCGGGAGAGACC.

This clone was counted at least ten times. The DNA ends 3 residues before the CDR3 does, and the rest of the CDR3 is filled in from the germline J gene. V gene TRBV5-4 combines with J gene TRBJ1-2, with 7 bases fitting TRBD1. The CDR3 spans 12 residues. CDR1 is SGHNT, CDR2 YYREEE, per germline (reference sequence). The CDR3 DNA, read in part, is TGTGCCAGCACCCGGGACAGTCGAGGC. Its translation is CASTRDSRG. The whole CDR3 is CASTRDSRGYTF.

This clone was recorded many times. From the germline J gene comes the end of the CDR3, since the read stops 3 residues before it. The V call is TRBV9, the J call TRBJ2-1; the match to TRBD2 covers 8 bases. Trimming took 0 bases from V and 5 from J; bases not matched to a gene: 7. Germline V CDR1 and CDR2: SGDLS, YYNGEE. This CDR3 spans 16 amino acids. CDR3 sequence: CASSVAISGTHNEQFF. The DNA read from the CDR3 is TGTGCCAGCAGCGTAGCTATTAGCGGGACCCACAATGAG.

This clone occurred a few times. A read error is the likely source, as a far larger clone sits one nucleotide away. The CDR3 extends 3 residues past the end of the read, so its final part is completed from the germline J gene. V and J are TRBV7-9 and TRBJ1-4; D is uncertain. The CDR3 extends over 12 amino acids. CDR1 SEHNR and CDR2 FQNEAQ come from the germline V gene (reference sequence). Partial CDR3 DNA: TGTTCCAGCAGCTTACGCGGGGAAAAA. Encoded protein: CSSSLRGEK. The CDR3 in its entirety is CSSSLRGEKLFF.